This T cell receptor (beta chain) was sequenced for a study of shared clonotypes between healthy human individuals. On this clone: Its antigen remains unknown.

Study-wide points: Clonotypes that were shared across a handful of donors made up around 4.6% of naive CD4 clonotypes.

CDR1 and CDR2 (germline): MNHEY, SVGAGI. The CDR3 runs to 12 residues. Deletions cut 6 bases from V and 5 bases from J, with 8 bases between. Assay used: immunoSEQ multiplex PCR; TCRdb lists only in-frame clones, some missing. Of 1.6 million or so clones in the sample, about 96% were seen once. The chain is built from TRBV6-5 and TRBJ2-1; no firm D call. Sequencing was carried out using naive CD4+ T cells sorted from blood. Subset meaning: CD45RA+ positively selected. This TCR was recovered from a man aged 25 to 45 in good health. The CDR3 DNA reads TGTGCCAGCAGGCGTACAGACAATGAGCAGTTCTTC. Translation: CASRRTDNEQFF.